This T cell receptor (beta chain) was identified during a study of T cells after posttransplantation cyclophosphamide. Overall study results and limits: After PTCy, TRB diversity resembled that of CNI/methotrexate controls. Blood and skin or GI T cell repertoires showed limited TRB overlap. Later blood repertoires were often dominated by clones from the donor CD8+ memory compartment.

Only in-frame clones appear in the TCRdb table, and some are missing; sequencing was by immunoSEQ multiplex PCR. The data contain some 3,400 clones, 85% of them seen just once; the ten biggest clones take up about 7%. Germline CDR1 reads SGHDT; CDR2 reads YYEEEE. This CDR3 region has 15 residues. J gave up 3 bases and V 4 bases, and 10 bases lay outside the gene matches. Busulfan-fludarabine conditioning, marrow transplant, and cyclophosphamide on days +3 and +4 were administered. Only one count was recorded for this clone. Its antigen remains unknown. The starting material was PBMCs, obtained after allogeneic stem cell transplant with posttransplant cyclophosphamide. This TCR was recovered from a female patient aged 50-59 years who received an allogeneic stem cell transplant from an unrelated donor, was CMV-positive, and had acute and chronic GVHD. A subset of T cells may come from the graft donor. This chain joins TRBV5-6 and TRBJ2-7; 7 bases line up with TRBD2. CDR3 sequence reads: CASSPAGRESYEQYF. Here the CDR3 DNA reads TGTGCCAGCAGCCCGGCGGGGCGGGAGAGCTACGAGCAGTACTTC.